The 2 T cell receptor beta chains reported below all come from one sample, sequenced in a study of cytomegalovirus exposure and HLA in healthy donors (TCRdb year 2017). Libraries came from the immunoSEQ multiplex PCR assay. TCRdb carries this immuneACCESS record with in-frame sequences only. Its versions omit some clonotypes, under half of them owing to an unresolved V gene in the studies checked, with the rest unexplained. This sample gives tens of thousands of clones in total; 96% of them show up just once. The ten largest clones capture 4.5% of the sample. Sequenced: PBMCs. These receptor sequences come from a young woman in good health and CMV-seropositive.

V and J are TRBV7-8 and TRBJ1-2; no definite D call. V was trimmed by 1 base and J by 4 bases, leaving 22 bases between them. This CDR3 has 18 residues. The germline V gene encodes CDR1 SGHVS and CDR2 FQNEAQ. CDR3 region: CASSLDAVPADGIYGYTF. Here the CDR3 DNA reads TGTGCCAGCAGCTTAGACGCCGTGCCGGCGGACGGGATCTATGGCTACACCTTC.

The chain couples TRBV28 to TRBJ1-3; D call uncertain. Between the trimmed V and J ends, which lost 6 bases and 3 bases, there was a span of 12 bases. There are 14 residues in the CDR3. Germline V gene data show CDR1 as MDHEN and CDR2 as SYDVKM. Here the CDR3 reads CASSSPGSGNTIYF. The DNA for the CDR3 is TGTGCCAGCAGCTCTCCTGGTAGTGGAAACACCATATATTTT.